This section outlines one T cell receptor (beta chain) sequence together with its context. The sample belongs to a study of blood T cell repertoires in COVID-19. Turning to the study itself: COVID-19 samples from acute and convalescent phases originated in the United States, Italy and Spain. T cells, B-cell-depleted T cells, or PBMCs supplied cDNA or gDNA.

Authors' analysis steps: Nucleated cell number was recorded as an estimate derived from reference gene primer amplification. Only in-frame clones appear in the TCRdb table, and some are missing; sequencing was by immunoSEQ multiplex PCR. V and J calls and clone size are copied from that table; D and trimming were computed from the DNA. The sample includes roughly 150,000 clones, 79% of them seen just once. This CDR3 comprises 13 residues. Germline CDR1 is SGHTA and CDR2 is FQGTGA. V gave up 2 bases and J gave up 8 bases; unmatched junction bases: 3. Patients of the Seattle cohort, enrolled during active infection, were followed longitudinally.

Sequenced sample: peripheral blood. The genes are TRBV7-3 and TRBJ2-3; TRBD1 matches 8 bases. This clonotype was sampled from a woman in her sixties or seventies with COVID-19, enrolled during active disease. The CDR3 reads CASSLAGQGTQYF. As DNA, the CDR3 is TGTGCCAGCAGCTTAGCTGGACAGGGTACGCAGTATTTT.